Listed below are T cell receptor beta chains from one sample, sequenced in a study of OX40 agonist ivuxolimab in advanced cancers. Sequencing used immunoSEQ multiplex PCR; TCRdb keeps in-frame clones, though not all of them. The sample has about 67,000 clones; 87% are singletons. This material consisted of CD4+ or CD8+ T cells sorted from blood, taken in a trial of the OX40 agonist ivuxolimab. The source of these receptors is an adult with an advanced solid tumor such as melanoma, head and neck, liver or kidney cancer. Each CDR3 is given with its conserved first and last residue. D genes are given only for firm matches. Only part of the rows carry a size: once, few, many, or a class if the clone is expanded.

j_call: TRBJ2-6; d_call: TRBD2; clone_size: -; v_call: TRBV7-6; cdr3_length: 18; cdr3_nt: TGTGCCAGCAGCTTAGTACTAGCGGGGAGCTCTGGGGCCAACGTCCTGACTTTC; cdr3_aa: CASSLVLAGSSGANVLTF
j_call: TRBJ2-5; d_call: -; clone_size: -; v_call: TRBV20-1; cdr3_length: 11; cdr3_nt: TGCAGTGCTAGATTACAAGAGACCCAGTACTTC; cdr3_aa: CSARLQETQYF
j_call: TRBJ1-3; d_call: -; clone_size: -; v_call: TRBV30; cdr3_length: 14; cdr3_nt: TGTGCCTGGAGCCCTTGGACAAATGGAAACACCATATATTTT; cdr3_aa: CAWSPWTNGNTIYF
j_call: TRBJ1-3; d_call: -; clone_size: -; v_call: TRBV6-5; cdr3_length: 13; cdr3_nt: TGTGCCAGCAGTACAGGGTCTGGAAACACCATATATTTT; cdr3_aa: CASSTGSGNTIYF
j_call: TRBJ2-3; d_call: TRBD2; clone_size: -; v_call: TRBV6-5; cdr3_length: 15; cdr3_nt: TGTGCCAGCAGTTACGGCGCGGGGGGCACAGATACGCAGTATTTT; cdr3_aa: CASSYGAGGTDTQYF
j_call: TRBJ1-4; d_call: -; clone_size: -; v_call: TRBV27; cdr3_length: 14; cdr3_nt: TGTGCCAGCAGTTTTAGACAGAGTAATGAAAAACTGTTTTTT; cdr3_aa: CASSFRQSNEKLFF
j_call: TRBJ1-6; d_call: TRBD1; clone_size: -; v_call: TRBV25-1; cdr3_length: 13; cdr3_nt: TGTGCCAGCAACGGACAGGGGTATTCACCCCTCCACTTT; cdr3_aa: CASNGQGYSPLHF
j_call: TRBJ1-1; d_call: TRBD1; clone_size: -; v_call: TRBV28; cdr3_length: 15; cdr3_nt: TGTGCCAGCAGTGTGCAGAGGGGGCTGGCCCCTGAAGCTTTCTTT; cdr3_aa: CASSVQRGLAPEAFF
j_call: TRBJ1-5; d_call: -; clone_size: -; v_call: TRBV28; cdr3_length: 13; cdr3_nt: TGTGCCAGCAACAAAGGGAGCCGGTGGCCCCAGCATTTT; cdr3_aa: CASNKGSRWPQHF
j_call: TRBJ1-1; d_call: TRBD1; clone_size: -; v_call: TRBV7-2; cdr3_length: 14; cdr3_nt: TGTGCCAGCAGCCCCGGGACAGGGGGCACTGAAGCTTTCTTT; cdr3_aa: CASSPGTGGTEAFF
j_call: TRBJ2-7; d_call: -; clone_size: -; v_call: TRBV27; cdr3_length: 13; cdr3_nt: TGTGCCAGCAGTTTAGGTTGGGGGTTCGAGCAGTACTTC; cdr3_aa: CASSLGWGFEQYF
j_call: TRBJ2-3; d_call: TRBD2; clone_size: -; v_call: TRBV11-3; cdr3_length: 14; cdr3_nt: TGTGCCAGCAGCTTAAGGCGGGAGAGAGATACGCAGTATTTT; cdr3_aa: CASSLRRERDTQYF
j_call: TRBJ1-5; d_call: TRBD1; clone_size: -; v_call: TRBV28; cdr3_length: 15; cdr3_nt: TGTGCCAGCAGCCCGAGTCAGGGGGGTATACAGCCCCAGCATTTT; cdr3_aa: CASSPSQGGIQPQHF
j_call: TRBJ2-1; d_call: -; clone_size: -; v_call: TRBV19; cdr3_length: 15; cdr3_nt: TGTGCCAGTAGGGAAGGGAGGTTCTCCTACAATGAGCAGTTCTTC; cdr3_aa: CASREGRFSYNEQFF
j_call: TRBJ2-2; d_call: TRBD1; clone_size: -; v_call: TRBV18; cdr3_length: 14; cdr3_nt: TGTGCCAGCTCACCTACCAGGGGGATCGGGGAGCTGTTTTTT; cdr3_aa: CASSPTRGIGELFF
j_call: TRBJ2-7; d_call: -; clone_size: -; v_call: TRBV11-2; cdr3_length: 14; cdr3_nt: TGTGCCAGCAGCCCCTGGGGGACGACAATCGGGCAGTACTTC; cdr3_aa: CASSPWGTTIGQYF
j_call: TRBJ2-2; d_call: -; clone_size: -; v_call: TRBV9; cdr3_length: 13; cdr3_nt: TGTGCCAGCAGCGTTTATCACACCGGGGAGCTGTTTTTT; cdr3_aa: CASSVYHTGELFF
j_call: TRBJ1-1; d_call: -; clone_size: -; v_call: TRBV11-3; cdr3_length: 16; cdr3_nt: TGTGCCAGCAGCCCCCGTCCTCCCATGACGGGCACTGAAGCTTTCTTT; cdr3_aa: CASSPRPPMTGTEAFF
j_call: TRBJ2-7; d_call: -; clone_size: -; v_call: TRBV6-6; cdr3_length: 14; cdr3_nt: TGTGCCAGCAGTTACATGGGGGGCTCCTACGAGCAGTACTTC; cdr3_aa: CASSYMGGSYEQYF
j_call: TRBJ1-2; d_call: -; clone_size: -; v_call: TRBV28; cdr3_length: 13; cdr3_nt: TGTGCCAGCAGTTCTATCACTTCCGTTGGCTACACCTTC; cdr3_aa: CASSSITSVGYTF
j_call: TRBJ2-3; d_call: -; clone_size: -; v_call: TRBV12-5; cdr3_length: 14; cdr3_nt: TGTGCTAGTGGTTTGGGGAGGGTCACAGATACGCAGTATTTT; cdr3_aa: CASGLGRVTDTQYF
j_call: TRBJ2-1; d_call: TRBD2; clone_size: -; v_call: TRBV11-3; cdr3_length: 16; cdr3_nt: TGTGCCAGCAGAGGACTAGCGGGAGGCGCCTTGGATGAGCAGTTCTTC; cdr3_aa: CASRGLAGGALDEQFF
j_call: TRBJ2-4; d_call: -; clone_size: -; v_call: TRBV7-2; cdr3_length: 14; cdr3_nt: TGTGCCAGCAGCTTATCAACGAAGGAGGACATTCAGTACTTC; cdr3_aa: CASSLSTKEDIQYF
j_call: TRBJ1-4; d_call: -; clone_size: once; v_call: TRBV5-6; cdr3_length: 14; cdr3_nt: TGTGCCAGCAGCCGGCGCGCAACTAATGAAAAACTGTTTTTT; cdr3_aa: CASSRRATNEKLFF
j_call: TRBJ2-5; d_call: -; clone_size: -; v_call: TRBV19; cdr3_length: 13; cdr3_nt: TGTGCCAGTAGTAAGACGGCACAAGAAACCCAGTACTTC; cdr3_aa: CASSKTAQETQYF
j_call: TRBJ1-3; d_call: TRBD1; clone_size: -; v_call: TRBV5-5; cdr3_length: 16; cdr3_nt: TGTGCCAGCAGCTTGGCGACAGGGCTTTTAGGAAACACCATATATTTT; cdr3_aa: CASSLATGLLGNTIYF
j_call: TRBJ1-3; d_call: TRBD1; clone_size: -; v_call: TRBV5-1; cdr3_length: 17; cdr3_nt: TGCGCCAGCAGCCCGTTAGCGACAGGGCTCTCTGGAAACACCATATATTTT; cdr3_aa: CASSPLATGLSGNTIYF
j_call: TRBJ2-1; d_call: -; clone_size: -; v_call: TRBV7-2; cdr3_length: 14; cdr3_nt: TGTGCCAGCAGCCGGGATTCGGCCCACAATGAGCAGTTCTTC; cdr3_aa: CASSRDSAHNEQFF
j_call: TRBJ2-7; d_call: TRBD2; clone_size: -; v_call: TRBV25-1; cdr3_length: 16; cdr3_nt: TGTGCCAGCAGTTCACCTCTAGCGGGTGGATCCTACGAGCAGTACTTC; cdr3_aa: CASSSPLAGGSYEQYF
j_call: TRBJ2-1; d_call: TRBD1; clone_size: -; v_call: TRBV28; cdr3_length: 15; cdr3_nt: TGTGCCAGCACCCTCAGGGGGACAGGGGGCAATGAGCAGTTCTTC; cdr3_aa: CASTLRGTGGNEQFF
j_call: TRBJ1-6; d_call: -; clone_size: -; v_call: TRBV7-2; cdr3_length: 14; cdr3_nt: TGTGCCAGCAGCCCTTATAGTGGGGAAATACCCCTCCACTTT; cdr3_aa: CASSPYSGEIPLHF
j_call: TRBJ1-2; d_call: TRBD1; clone_size: -; v_call: TRBV5-4; cdr3_length: 15; cdr3_nt: TGTGCCAGCAGCTCGGGACAGAGAGTAAGATATGGCTACACCTTC; cdr3_aa: CASSSGQRVRYGYTF
j_call: TRBJ2-2; d_call: -; clone_size: -; v_call: TRBV14; cdr3_length: 14; cdr3_nt: TGTGCCAGCAGCCAAGGACAACTCACCGGGGAGCTGTTTTTT; cdr3_aa: CASSQGQLTGELFF
j_call: TRBJ2-3; d_call: -; clone_size: -; v_call: TRBV28; cdr3_length: 15; cdr3_nt: TGTGCCAGCAGTTTAGCTGAAACCTTCACAGATACGCAGTATTTT; cdr3_aa: CASSLAETFTDTQYF
j_call: TRBJ2-1; d_call: -; clone_size: once; v_call: TRBV7-2; cdr3_length: 16; cdr3_nt: TGCGCCAGCAGCCAAGACGCTAGGGGGTTTTACAATGAGCAGTTCTTC; cdr3_aa: CASSQDARGFYNEQFF
j_call: TRBJ1-5; d_call: -; clone_size: -; v_call: TRBV6-5; cdr3_length: 13; cdr3_nt: TGTGCCAGCCAAGGTCGGGGTAATCAGCCCCAGCATTTT; cdr3_aa: CASQGRGNQPQHF
j_call: TRBJ1-6; d_call: -; clone_size: -; v_call: TRBV27; cdr3_length: 13; cdr3_nt: TGTGCCAGCAGTTTACAGGACCGATGGCCCCTCCACTTT; cdr3_aa: CASSLQDRWPLHF
j_call: TRBJ1-1; d_call: -; clone_size: once; v_call: TRBV7-9; cdr3_length: 15; cdr3_nt: TGTGCCAGCAGTCCCCGCATAGGGACGAACACTGAAGCTTTCTTT; cdr3_aa: CASSPRIGTNTEAFF
j_call: TRBJ2-6; d_call: -; clone_size: -; v_call: TRBV29-1; cdr3_length: 14; cdr3_nt: TGCAGCGTTTCGGCTAGCTCTGGGGCCAACGTCCTGACTTTC; cdr3_aa: CSVSASSGANVLTF
j_call: TRBJ2-7; d_call: TRBD2; clone_size: -; v_call: TRBV28; cdr3_length: 14; cdr3_nt: TGTGCCAGCAGTGCTAGCGGCAGGGTTAGAGAGCAGTACTTC; cdr3_aa: CASSASGRVREQYF
j_call: TRBJ1-5; d_call: -; clone_size: -; v_call: TRBV7-2; cdr3_length: 16; cdr3_nt: TGTGCCAGCAGCTTAGTGGGGGGGCAGGTCAATCAGCCCCAGCATTTT; cdr3_aa: CASSLVGGQVNQPQHF
j_call: TRBJ1-4; d_call: -; clone_size: -; v_call: TRBV2; cdr3_length: 16; cdr3_nt: TGTGCCAGCAGTGAAGACAGGGCTTCAACTAATGAAAAACTGTTTTTT; cdr3_aa: CASSEDRASTNEKLFF
j_call: TRBJ1-1; d_call: -; clone_size: -; v_call: TRBV9; cdr3_length: 15; cdr3_nt: TGTGCCAGCAGCGTAGTGGATGAGAGGAACACTGAAGCTTTCTTT; cdr3_aa: CASSVVDERNTEAFF
j_call: TRBJ2-3; d_call: TRBD2; clone_size: -; v_call: TRBV7-9; cdr3_length: 16; cdr3_nt: TGTGCCAGCAGTTCCCGGACTAGCGGTAAAACAGATACGCAGTATTTT; cdr3_aa: CASSSRTSGKTDTQYF
j_call: TRBJ1-5; d_call: TRBD1; clone_size: -; v_call: TRBV6-1; cdr3_length: 15; cdr3_nt: TGTGCCAGCAGTGAAGTGACAGGGGGTAGTCAGCCCCAGCATTTT; cdr3_aa: CASSEVTGGSQPQHF
j_call: TRBJ1-2; d_call: -; clone_size: -; v_call: TRBV6-4; cdr3_length: 15; cdr3_nt: TGTGCCAGCAGTGAATACGGGGGGCCCAACTATGGCTACACCTTC; cdr3_aa: CASSEYGGPNYGYTF
j_call: TRBJ1-1; d_call: -; clone_size: -; v_call: TRBV6-5; cdr3_length: 11; cdr3_nt: TGTGCCAGCAGTTCCTACGCTGAAGCTTTCTTT; cdr3_aa: CASSSYAEAFF
j_call: TRBJ1-2; d_call: -; clone_size: -; v_call: TRBV5-8; cdr3_length: 13; cdr3_nt: TGTGCCAGCAGCTTGTGGGGGGAGCTTGGCTACACCTTC; cdr3_aa: CASSLWGELGYTF
j_call: TRBJ1-5; d_call: -; clone_size: -; v_call: TRBV7-2; cdr3_length: 13; cdr3_nt: TGTGCCAGCAGCTTGACGGTAAATCAGCCCCAGCATTTT; cdr3_aa: CASSLTVNQPQHF
j_call: TRBJ1-5; d_call: TRBD1; clone_size: once; v_call: TRBV4-3; cdr3_length: 17; cdr3_nt: TGCGCCAGCAGCCAAGATCTACAGGGGGGCTCAAATCAGCCCCAGCATTTT; cdr3_aa: CASSQDLQGGSNQPQHF
j_call: TRBJ2-1; d_call: -; clone_size: -; v_call: TRBV28; cdr3_length: 20; cdr3_nt: TGTGCCAGCATAAGGTATAGCCTAACCCAAAAACGGAGCTCCTACAATGAGCAGTTCTTC; cdr3_aa: CASIRYSLTQKRSSYNEQFF
j_call: TRBJ1-2; d_call: -; clone_size: -; v_call: TRBV5-6; cdr3_length: 14; cdr3_nt: TGTGCCAGCAGCTTGTACGGCCAGGGGCTGGGCTACACCTTC; cdr3_aa: CASSLYGQGLGYTF
j_call: TRBJ2-1; d_call: -; clone_size: -; v_call: TRBV2; cdr3_length: 14; cdr3_nt: TGTGCCAGCAGTGACTCGAGCGGATACGGTGAGCAGTTCTTC; cdr3_aa: CASSDSSGYGEQFF
j_call: TRBJ2-1; d_call: -; clone_size: -; v_call: TRBV29-1; cdr3_length: 17; cdr3_nt: TGCAGCGTTGAAGCGACAGAGGTTCGACCCTTGGGCAATGAGCAGTTCTTC; cdr3_aa: CSVEATEVRPLGNEQFF
j_call: TRBJ2-7; d_call: TRBD2; clone_size: -; v_call: TRBV11-2; cdr3_length: 12; cdr3_nt: TGTGCCAGCAGCTATCGCGGGGGAGAGCAGTACTTC; cdr3_aa: CASSYRGGEQYF
j_call: TRBJ1-5; d_call: TRBD1; clone_size: -; v_call: TRBV30; cdr3_length: 15; cdr3_nt: TGTGCCTGGGGCTGGACAGGGGGAAGCAATCAGCCCCAGCATTTT; cdr3_aa: CAWGWTGGSNQPQHF
j_call: TRBJ2-5; d_call: TRBD1; clone_size: -; v_call: TRBV6-5; cdr3_length: 14; cdr3_nt: TGTGCCAGCAGTTATACAGGGGGACAAGAGACCCAGTACTTC; cdr3_aa: CASSYTGGQETQYF